This T cell receptor beta chain was documented in a study of CD8 T cells in ankylosing spondylitis. Using quantitative 5'-RACE with molecular barcodes, the authors made TCR beta libraries. TCRdb reprocessed the 5' RACE reads with MiXCR, giving one entry per CDR3 protein. The table has some 840,000 distinct CDR3 sequences, 12% seen once. With respect to this clonotype: Its antigen is not identified.

Trimming left V 3 bases short and J 7 bases short, with 18 bases between. This CDR3 is built from 16 residues. The germline gives CDR1 KGHSH, CDR2 LQKENI. Findings and caveats of the study: In ankylosing spondylitis patients, matched synovial fluid reportedly showed significant enrichment of disease-linked clones. A TCR beta motif of roughly 8 highly homologous variants seemed to mark ankylosing spondylitis blood. Peripheral blood samples showed relatively rare disease-linked clones, and these clones were CD8+. Existing reports had already noted some motif variants in reactive arthritis synovial fluid and blood.

The gene calls are TRBV18 and TRBJ2-2, with a weak D call TRBD2 (5 bases). Sequencing input: blood, either unsorted or a sorted T cell fraction (not recorded which). The sequence came from a male donor with ankylosing spondylitis. CDR3 DNA: TGTGCCAGCTCACCGAGGCTAGTGGAGGAAGACGGGGAGCTGTTTTTT. It is translated as CASSPRLVEEDGELFF.